A selection of T cell receptor beta chains follows, all from one sample in a study of T cells in Graves' hyperthyroidism and ophthalmopathy. One entry per CDR3 protein, called by TCRdb with MiXCR from the multiplex PCR reads. The sample holds about 640,000 distinct CDR3 sequences, roughly 20% seen once. Sequencing was carried out using blood. These TCRs come from a man younger than 40 with Graves' ophthalmopathy. CDR3s leave out the opening cysteine and the closing phenylalanine or tryptophan. The D gene is left open where the match is weak. Size is stated for part of the rows, as once, few or many counts, or as a class when the clone is expanded.

.	TRBJ2-1	TRBV5-1	12	few	ASSLQGAYNEQF
TRBD1	TRBJ1-1	TRBV10-3	13	few	AISAGDRVFTEAF
TRBD2	TRBJ2-2	TRBV7-9	14	many	ASSPTGGTNTGELF
.	TRBJ2-1	TRBV7-2	14	few	ASSPHRTTPYNEQF
TRBD1	TRBJ1-1	TRBV7-3	17	.	ASSLSSPGQGVENTEAF
TRBD2	TRBJ2-1	TRBV3-1	13	few	ASSPSSSGYNEQF
TRBD1	TRBJ1-6	TRBV20-1	13	.	SAANRQGNNSPLH
.	TRBJ1-2	TRBV12-3/TRBV12-4	12	few	ASSLERRNYGYT
TRBD1	TRBJ1-1	TRBV7-3	11	.	ASSFRGLAEAF
TRBD1	TRBJ1-2	TRBV27	11	.	ANSPTGGGGYT
.	TRBJ2-2	TRBV25-1	11	.	ASSRVGGGELF
.	TRBJ1-6	TRBV5-6	12	.	ASSFQGLGSPLH
TRBD2	TRBJ2-1	TRBV7-3	14	few	ASSLERTSGRVEQF
.	TRBJ2-5	TRBV15	14	.	ATSSPADSRGETQY
.	TRBJ1-1	TRBV11-2	11	few	ASSFDSPTEAF
.	TRBJ1-3	TRBV5-4	12	.	ASSQPQGGNTIY
TRBD2	TRBJ2-1	TRBV11-2	12	.	ASSSLAGDNEQF
.	TRBJ1-5	TRBV6-2/TRBV6-3	15	.	ASSLGTRGRLDQPQH
.	TRBJ2-1	TRBV29-1	12	few	SLGWAGSVNEQF
.	TRBJ1-6	TRBV30	12	many	AWSGSGDNSPLH
.	TRBJ2-7	TRBV28	10	.	ASSLSIYEQY
TRBD1	TRBJ2-7	TRBV14	12	.	ASSQKTGYYEQY
.	TRBJ2-7	TRBV7-2	13	few	ASSLGGKRNYEQY
TRBD2	TRBJ2-2	TRBV28	12	.	ASVRAGGTGELF
.	TRBJ2-3	TRBV11-2	15	many	ASSGARGWGDTDTQY
.	TRBJ2-1	TRBV19	12	many	ASSGHSSYNEQF
TRBD1	TRBJ2-7	TRBV28	11	many	ASSGTGLHEQY
TRBD1	TRBJ1-1	TRBV20-1	14	.	SARVRTGSRNTEAF
.	TRBJ1-5	TRBV19	12	few	ASSIDQGNQPQH
.	TRBJ1-5	TRBV28	14	few	ACSPRREYSNQPQH
TRBD2	TRBJ2-1	TRBV6-2/TRBV6-3	10	.	ATFSGGNEQF
.	TRBJ2-3	TRBV2	9	few	ASSNYDTQY
TRBD2	TRBJ2-2	TRBV19	14	few	ASTLLAGGPTGELF
.	TRBJ1-1	TRBV20-1	11	.	SASKGVNTEAF
TRBD2	TRBJ2-1	TRBV10-2	12	.	ASGEAGAYNEQF
TRBD2	TRBJ2-2	TRBV9	13	.	ASSGGTSLSGELF
.	TRBJ2-6	TRBV7-7	13	many	ASSPQDSGANVLT
TRBD2	TRBJ2-5	TRBV5-1	12	.	ASRPWTSGETQY
.	TRBJ1-2	TRBV7-9	11	few	ASSLVSGDGYT
TRBD1	TRBJ2-5	TRBV20-1	11	few	SARGQGEETQY
.	TRBJ2-7	TRBV6-2/TRBV6-3	15	few	ASSYRPPDLSSYEQY
.	TRBJ2-5	TRBV11-2	12	few	ASRRSLQEETQY
TRBD2	TRBJ2-7	TRBV6-1	16	few	ASSTLKALATSGYEQY
.	TRBJ2-3	TRBV6-1	16	few	ASSEGSTQWVGTDTQY
.	TRBJ1-1	TRBV3-1	10	many	ASARGSTEAF
TRBD1	TRBJ1-2	TRBV28	11	many	ASSSGTAYGYT
.	TRBJ2-5	TRBV6-2/TRBV6-3	13	.	ASSYRRGREETQY
.	TRBJ2-3	TRBV7-8	12	few	ASSLGRRSDTQY
TRBD1	TRBJ2-1	TRBV27	13	few	ASSSGQKTYNEQF
.	TRBJ2-5	TRBV30	9	.	ACSAGKTQY
.	TRBJ2-7	TRBV30	11	few	AWQPGLTYEQY
TRBD2	TRBJ2-5	TRBV12-3/TRBV12-4	13	.	ASTITGGREETQY
TRBD2	TRBJ2-7	TRBV5-1	13	.	ASSFSGMTSYEQY
TRBD1	TRBJ1-5	TRBV27	12	.	ASRKHRGNQPQH
.	TRBJ1-1	TRBV5-6	13	.	ASSLEGHLRTEAF
.	TRBJ2-2	TRBV20-1	14	.	SAPPPDIPNTGELF
TRBD2	TRBJ2-7	TRBV10-1	11	.	ASRRRESYEQY
.	TRBJ1-1	TRBV11-2	14	many	ASSEGRSHLNTEAF
TRBD2	TRBJ2-7	TRBV20-1	14	few	SAREPRGGGRYEQY
TRBD2	TRBJ2-6	TRBV18	17	.	ASSPYGTSGVSGANVLT